A single sample is the source of the 20 T cell receptor beta chains below, sequenced in a study of T-cell reconstitution after alpha-beta-depleted transplantation in children. The TCRbeta library incorporated unique molecular identifiers. TCRdb fed the PCR reads into MiXCR, producing one record per CDR3 protein. The sample has roughly 100,000 distinct CDR3 sequences, roughly 8% seen once. The material sequenced was PBMCs from the stem cell graft donor, taken from the stem cell graft. These TCRs come from a human donor who donated a stem cell graft to a child with congenital amegakaryocytic thrombocytopenia.

This clonotype was observed a few times. The chain carries TRBV5-1 and TRBJ1-6; tentative D call: TRBD1 (5 bases). The CDR3 is 14 amino acids. CDR1 and CDR2 from the germline V gene are SGHRS and YFSETQ. V was pared by 4 bases and J by 10 bases, with 15 bases between. The CDR3 sequence is CASSGGEIRSPLHF. CDR3 nucleotide sequence: TGCGCCAGCAGCGGGGGGGAGATTCGATCACCCCTCCACTTT.

This clonotype was counted many times. The CDR3 sequence is CAWSFGQGFQPQHF. CDR3 DNA: TGTGCCTGGAGTTTTGGACAGGGCTTTCAGCCCCAGCATTTT. The chain joins TRBV30 to TRBJ1-5, with 8 bases that match TRBD1. Germline CDR1 reads GTSNPN; CDR2 reads SVGIG (reference sequence). The CDR3 is made up of 14 amino acids. Germline trimming cut 2 bases from V and 6 bases from J; bases unmatched to any gene: 6. The whole variable domain, remainder taken from reference TRBV30 and TRBJ1-5, is SQTIHQWPATLVQPVGSPLSLECTVEGTSNPNLYWYRQAAGRGLQLLFYSVGIGQISSEVPQNLSASRPQDRQFILSSKKLLLSDSGFYLCAWSFGQGFQPQHFGDGTRLSIL.

This clonotype was detected ten times or more. This chain links TRBV6-1 with TRBJ2-1, with a tentative D call TRBD2 (7 bases). CDR1 and CDR2 from the germline V gene are MNHNS and SASEGT. This CDR3 comprises 15 residues. V dropped 2 bases and J dropped 9 bases, with 17 bases sitting between them. The CDR3 DNA follows: TGTGCCAGCAGTGAATCGGTTTGGGGAGGGGGTGAGCAGTTCTTC. As protein: CASSESVWGGGEQFF.

The sample holds a few counts of this clonotype. V usage is TRBV7-9 and J usage is TRBJ2-1; D may be TRBD2 (6 bases). Germline CDR1 and CDR2: SEHNR and FQNEAQ (reference sequence). V was trimmed by 3 bases and J by 8 bases, leaving 17 bases between them. The CDR3 loop spans 15 amino acids. CDR3 DNA: TGTGCCAGCAGCTTGGCCGGGAGACTTGGTGATGAGCAGTTCTTC. This codes for CASSLAGRLGDEQFF.

Comment on this clonotype: A read error may explain this, as a much larger clone is one base away. The chain joins TRBV5-4 to TRBJ1-2, with TRBD1 matching over 8 bases. Germline V gene lookup returns CDR1 SGHNT and CDR2 YYREEE (reference sequence). The CDR3 has 12 residues. V shed 7 bases, J shed 8 bases, and the junction held 7 bases outside the gene matches. The CDR3 DNA reads TGTGCCAGCGCTCGGACAGGGCAAGGCTACACCTTC. It translates to CASARTGQGYTF.

This clonotype occurred a few times. V is TRBV11-3 and J is TRBJ2-1; 8 bases are shared with TRBD1. The V gene's germline CDR1 is SGHNT and CDR2 YENEEA. V lost 0 bases to trimming and J lost 8 bases; unmatched junction nucleotides: 6. The CDR3 has 15 amino acids. The DNA for the CDR3 is TGTGCCAGCAGCTTAGATCGGCAGGGGGCTCATGAGCAGTTCTTC. As protein: CASSLDRQGAHEQFF.

J is TRBJ1-1 and V is TRBV21-1; the DNA was not used to check the table's D call, TRBD1. TRBV21-1 is classified as a pseudogene. The CDR3 length is 17 residues. The CDR3 coding sequence is TGTGCCAGCAGCCCGATGGGAAACAATGGGGCGAGCACTGAAGCTTTCTTT. Its translation is CASSPMGNNGASTEAFF.

This clonotype was seen repeatedly, ten times or more. The chain links TRBV6-5 to TRBJ2-3, with 7 nucleotides matching TRBD1. The germline V gene has CDR1 MNHEY and CDR2 SVGAGI. The junction had 8 bases not matched to a gene; V was cut back by 2 bases and J by 0 bases. This CDR3 is built from 17 residues. CDR3: CASSYKGDRRSTDTQYF. CDR3 nucleotide sequence: TGTGCCAGCAGTTACAAGGGGGACAGAAGAAGCACAGATACGCAGTATTTT.

This clonotype was counted ten times or more. In nucleotides, the CDR3 is TGTGCCAGCAGCCAAGTGGAGCCGTCTAACTATGGCTACACCTTC. Translation: CASSQVEPSNYGYTF. The chain carries TRBV4-2 and TRBJ1-2; D uncertain. V gave up 1 base and J gave up 0 bases, with 9 bases separating them. Germline-derived CDR1 and CDR2 are LGHNA and YNFKEQ. This CDR3 spans 15 amino acids.

This clonotype has ten or more counts. For the CDR3, the DNA is TGTGCCAGCAGTGAAGCAGCCTACGGCCCAGGGTCCCGTAGTGAGAACACTGAAGCTTTCTTT. Amino acids: CASSEAAYGPGSRSENTEAFF. This chain connects TRBV6-1 to TRBJ1-1, with D perhaps matching TRBD1 (5 bases). The germline V and J ends were trimmed by 0 bases and 1 base, with 27 bases remaining between them. Germline loops: CDR1 MNHNS, CDR2 SASEGT. The CDR3 is 21 residues long.

On this clonotype: A read error is possible here, since a much larger clone lies one base away. The chain carries TRBV19 and TRBJ1-4; D unclear. This CDR3 has 13 residues. Looked up from germline, CDR1 is LNHDA and CDR2 is SQIVND (reference sequence). V lost 8 bases and J lost 13, with 20 bases in between. The CDR3 is CASSRYSLDGLFF. In DNA, the CDR3 is TGTGCCAGTTCCCGGTACTCCTTGGATGGACTGTTTTTT.

This clonotype was counted many times. The V and J genes are TRBV5-1 and TRBJ2-1; 8 positions match TRBD2. Germline values: CDR1 SGHRS, CDR2 YFSETQ. CDR3 length: 14 residues. V shed 3 bases, J shed 3 bases, and the junction held 2 bases outside the gene matches. The CDR3 nucleotides are TGCGCCAGCAGCTGGGCGGGAGGCTACAATGAGCAGTTCTTC. This sequence encodes CASSWAGGYNEQFF.

This clonotype was seen at least ten times. The rearrangement uses TRBV5-1 and TRBJ2-1, with D unresolved. The germline V gene has CDR1 SGHRS and CDR2 YFSETQ. V was trimmed by 7 bases and J by 5 bases, leaving 13 bases between them. The length of the CDR3 is 13 residues. CDR3 nucleotide sequence: TGCGCCAGCCAACCGGACCGACACAATGAGCAGTTCTTC. This encodes CASQPDRHNEQFF.

This clonotype was counted a few times. The germline gene is not matched at one end of the junction; a read error may be the cause. Written as DNA, the CDR3 is TGCGCCAGCAGCTTGGAAGGGGTCAAAAACAGTCAGTACTTC. This gives the protein CASSLEGVKNSQYF. The chain combines TRBV5-1 with TRBJ2-4; perhaps TRBD1 as D (5 bases). This CDR3 spans 14 amino acids. In germline, CDR1 is SGHRS, CDR2 YFSETQ.

In regard to this clonotype: A read error may be the cause here, since a much bigger clone is one base away. The DNA is omitted, as the CDR3 cannot be located on it reliably, and the CDR3 follows TCRdb's listing. The genes are TRBV28 and TRBJ2-7; the table's D call, TRBD1, has no DNA check behind it. The CDR3 is 14 amino acids long, termini counted. CDR1 MDHEN and CDR2 SYDVKM come from the germline V gene. The CDR3 sequence: CASILGLASYEQYF.

This clonotype was detected many times. The genes are TRBV5-6 and TRBJ2-3, with D unresolved. The CDR3 loop spans 14 amino acids. CDR1 and CDR2 from the germline V gene are SGHDT and YYEEEE. V was shortened by 3 bases and J by 2 bases, with 10 bases between the two germline ends. DNA of the CDR3: TGTGCCAGCAGCTGGACCGCTACCACAGATACGCAGTATTTT. It specifies CASSWTATTDTQYF.

In this sample, this clonotype turned up many times. J is TRBJ2-2 and V is TRBV5-1; D gene uncertain. CDR1 is SGHRS, CDR2 YFSETQ, per germline. V shed 0 bases and J shed 6 bases, with 3 bases lying between them. The CDR3 runs 12 residues. The CDR3 region has the DNA TGCGCCAGCAGCTTGGCCCCCGGGGAGCTGTTTTTT. Translated, it gives CASSLAPGELFF.

This clonotype was picked up many times. The chain uses TRBV20-1 and TRBJ2-3, with D hard to call. The germline gives CDR1 DFQATT, CDR2 SNEGSKA (reference sequence). This CDR3 region has 14 residues. The V and J ends lost 2 bases and 0 bases respectively, with 9 bases between them. CDR3 in DNA: TGCAGTGCTAGATCCCCCTTCAGCACAGATACGCAGTATTTT. Its protein product is CSARSPFSTDTQYF.

Turning to this clonotype: This could be a read error, since a much larger clone is one nucleotide away. The V and J genes are TRBV7-2 and TRBJ1-1; maybe TRBD1 (6 bases). Germline loops: CDR1 SGHTA, CDR2 FQGNSA. This CDR3 region has 15 residues. The CDR3 here is CASTLEGGGDTEAFF. The CDR3 bases are TGTGCCAGCACCTTAGAGGGGGGCGGGGACACTGAAGCTTTCTTT. Looking up the rest from reference TRBV7-2 and TRBJ1-1 gives the full variable domain: GAGVSQSPSNKVTEKGKDVELRCDPISGHTALYWYRQSLGQGLEFLIYFQGNSAPDKSGLPSDRFSAERTGGSVSTLTIQRTQQEDSAVYLCASTLEGGGDTEAFFGQGTRLTVV.

This clonotype was observed at least ten times. The junction and the germline gene differ at one end; a read error may be behind it. This sequence joins TRBV27 and TRBJ2-2, with 7 bases matching TRBD1. CDR1 is MNHEY and CDR2 is SMNVEV in the germline V gene (reference sequence). The CDR3 length is 17 residues. CDR3 sequence (DNA): TGTGCCAGCAGTGTATCACAGGGGTTGGATAACACCGGGGAGCTGTTTTTT. It yields the protein CASSVSQGLDNTGELFF.